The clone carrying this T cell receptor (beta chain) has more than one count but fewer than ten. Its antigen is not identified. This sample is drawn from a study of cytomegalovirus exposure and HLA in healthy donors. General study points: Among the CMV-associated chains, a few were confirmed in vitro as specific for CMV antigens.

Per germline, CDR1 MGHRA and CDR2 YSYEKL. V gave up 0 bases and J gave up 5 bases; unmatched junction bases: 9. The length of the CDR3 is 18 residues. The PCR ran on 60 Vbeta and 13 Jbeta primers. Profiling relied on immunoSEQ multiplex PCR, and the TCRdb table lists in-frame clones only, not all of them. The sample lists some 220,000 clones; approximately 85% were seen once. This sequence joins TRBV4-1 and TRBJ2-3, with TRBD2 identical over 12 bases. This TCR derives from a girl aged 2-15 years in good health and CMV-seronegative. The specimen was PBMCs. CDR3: CASSQEGRLAGAKDTQYF. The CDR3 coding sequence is TGCGCCAGCAGCCAAGAGGGAAGACTAGCGGGAGCTAAAGATACGCAGTATTTT.